These 19 T cell receptor beta chains were sequenced from one sample in a study of beta chain features in type 1 diabetes. All of the isolated RNA was reverse transcribed, so expressed TCRB transcripts were sequenced. Profiled with immunoSEQ multiplex PCR; TCRdb holds only in-frame clones, not every one. The sample has roughly 500,000 clones; about 10% are singletons. The sequenced sample was naive CD4+ T cells from blood. The origin of the receptors is a woman aged 18-30 years in good health.

The CDR3 loop is CASSPTGGAEQYV. Here the CDR3 DNA reads TGTGCCAGCTCACCGACAGGGGGCGCCGAGCAGTACGTC. The gene calls are TRBV18 and TRBJ2-7; 10 bases fit TRBD1. The CDR3 has 13 residues. CDR1 KGHSH and CDR2 LQKENI come from the germline V gene. Germline trimming cut 3 bases from V and 6 bases from J; bases unmatched to any gene: 2.

This rearrangement joins TRBV6-5 to TRBJ2-7; D not certain. The CDR3 runs 14 residues. Germline values: CDR1 MNHEY, CDR2 SVGAGI. The germline V and J ends were trimmed by 0 bases and 3 bases, with 9 bases remaining between them. CDR3 bases: TGTGCCAGCAGTTACTCAGTCCCGAACTACGAGCAGTACTTC. This gives the protein CASSYSVPNYEQYF.

V gene TRBV2 combines with J gene TRBJ1-2; D may be TRBD1 (5 bases). This CDR3 has 13 residues. The V and J ends lost 6 bases and 0 bases respectively, with 8 bases between them. CDR1 is SNHLY, CDR2 FYNNEI, per germline. The CDR3 protein is CASSTGPNYGYTF. The CDR3 bases are TGTGCCAGCAGCACGGGGCCTAACTATGGCTACACCTTC.

The gene calls are TRBV4-1 and TRBJ1-4, with 7 bases identical to TRBD1. Trimming at V came to 0 bases and at J to 14 bases, leaving 9 bases not matched to a gene. CDR1 is MGHRA, CDR2 YSYEKL, per germline. The CDR3 loop spans 14 amino acids. The CDR3 region has the DNA TGCGCCAGCAGCCAAGATAGGAACAGGGGAAGGCTGTTTTTT. Protein product: CASSQDRNRGRLFF.

This clone was observed a few times. This rearrangement joins TRBV7-9 to TRBJ1-1; D call uncertain. V shed 0 bases and J shed 1 base, with 15 bases lying between them. CDR3 length equals 17 residues. Germline assignment: CDR1 SEHNR and CDR2 FQNEAQ (reference sequence). CDR3 nucleotide sequence: TGTGCCAGCAGCTTAGCGGGCCGATATCGCCGGAACACTGAAGCTTTCTTT. It specifies CASSLAGRYRRNTEAFF. The variable domain in full, completed from reference TRBV7-9 and TRBJ1-1, reads DTGVSQNPRHKITKRGQNVTFRCDPISEHNRLYWYRQTLGQGPEFLTYFQNEAQLEKSRLLSDRFSAERPKGSFSTLEIQRTEQGDSAMYLCASSLAGRYRRNTEAFFGQGTRLTVV.

V is TRBV2 and J is TRBJ2-7; 10 bases match TRBD2. This CDR3 comprises 14 residues. V trimming: 10 bases; J trimming: 2 bases; junction bases outside the gene matches: 8. CDR1 SNHLY and CDR2 FYNNEI come from the germline V gene. This CDR3 is CATQGLAGAYEQYV. CDR3 nucleotide sequence: TGTGCCACCCAAGGGCTAGCGGGGGCCTACGAGCAGTACGTC.

This clone was seen only a few times. The genes are TRBV7-3 and TRBJ1-5, with no clear D. The V gene lost 5 bases and the J gene lost 3 bases, with 5 bases spanning the gap. Per germline, CDR1 SGHTA and CDR2 FQGTGA. The CDR3 totals 12 residues. CDR3 amino acids: CASSVYNQPQHF. The CDR3 DNA reads as TGTGCCAGCAGCGTCTACAATCAGCCCCAGCATTTT.

A few counts support this clone. The chain recombines TRBV2 with TRBJ2-3; 7 bases agree with TRBD1. This CDR3 contains 12 residues. V dropped 10 bases and J dropped 1; count of bases not matched to a gene: 2. Germline CDR1 and CDR2: SNHLY and FYNNEI. This CDR3 is CATGTGTDTQYF. As DNA, the CDR3 is TGTGCCACCGGGACAGGCACAGATACGCAGTATTTT.

This clone was picked up a small number of times. V is TRBV15 and J is TRBJ2-3, with 8 bases that match TRBD1. Germline CDR1 is LNHNV and CDR2 is YYDKDF (reference sequence). The CDR3 consists of 14 residues. J was trimmed by 2 bases and V by 7 bases; bases with no gene match: 5. The CDR3 bases are TGTGCCACCAAACGGACAGGGCTCACAGATACGCAGTATTTT. It codes for CATKRTGLTDTQYF.

The J gene is TRBJ1-4, the V gene TRBV7-9, with TRBD1 as a possible D gene (5 bases). This CDR3 spans 17 amino acids. The ends were cut back, 1 base at V and 7 bases at J, with 19 bases in the middle. Germline V CDR1 and CDR2: SEHNR, FQNEAQ (reference sequence). CDR3 bases: TGTGCCAGCAGCTTAGGCCCCCCGGTGGCTAGGGGTGAAAAACTGTTTTTT. This gives the protein CASSLGPPVARGEKLFF.

The V call is TRBV19, the J call TRBJ2-1; tentative D call: TRBD2 (5 bases). The germline gives CDR1 LNHDA, CDR2 SQIVND (reference sequence). This CDR3 is 15 amino acids long. V was pared by 3 bases and J by 3 bases, with 12 bases between. The CDR3 sequence is CASSIAGGNYNEQFF. DNA of the CDR3: TGTGCCAGTAGTATCGCGGGCGGAAACTACAATGAGCAGTTCTTC.

The chain combines TRBV4-3 with TRBJ2-6; D is unclear. The V and J ends lost 4 bases and 4 bases respectively, with 11 bases between them. The germline gives CDR1 LGHNA, CDR2 YSLEER. The CDR3 totals 15 residues. The CDR3 loop reads CASSPWIVGANVLTF. Here the CDR3 DNA reads TGCGCCAGCAGCCCTTGGATCGTGGGGGCCAACGTCCTGACTTTC.

The chain couples TRBV7-2 to TRBJ2-7; 9 bases fit TRBD2. Trimming removed 1 base from V and 6 bases from J; junction bases left unmatched: 7. There are 15 residues in the CDR3. Germline V lookup: CDR1 SGHTA, CDR2 FQGNSA. The CDR3 here is CASSLVIAGAIEQYF. DNA for the CDR3: TGTGCCAGCAGCTTAGTGATAGCGGGAGCGATCGAGCAGTACTTC.

Only a few counts were recorded for this clone. V gene TRBV5-4 combines with J gene TRBJ2-1; 8 bases are a match to TRBD2. The CDR3 is made up of 17 amino acids. Germline CDR1 and CDR2: SGHNT and YYREEE (reference sequence). Trimming cost V 3 bases and J 3 bases; bases outside gene matches: 11. The CDR3 DNA follows: TGTGCCAGCAGCTCGAGCGTCGGGCTAGCGGGCTACAATGAGCAGTTCTTC. Its translation is CASSSSVGLAGYNEQFF.

This clone was found a few times. The chain joins TRBV18 to TRBJ2-3, with D perhaps matching TRBD1 or TRBD2 (6 bases each). With 6 bases removed from V and 9 bases from J, the gap between germline ends came to 16 bases. CDR1 KGHSH and CDR2 LQKENI come from the germline V gene. The CDR3 loop spans 13 amino acids. The CDR3 is CASSPDGGGTQYF. The CDR3 nucleotides read TGTGCCAGCTCCCCGGACGGGGGCGGGACGCAGTATTTT.

The chain couples TRBV5-1 to TRBJ2-5; TRBD2 agrees at 7 bases. The CDR3 is 14 residues long. V gave up 1 base and J gave up 3 bases; unmatched junction bases: 3. Germline-derived CDR1 and CDR2 are SGHRS and YFSETQ. The CDR3 region has the DNA TGCGCCAGCAGCTTGACGGCGGGAGAAGAGACCCAGTACTTC. Translated, it gives CASSLTAGEETQYF.

This clone has only a few counts. The junction departs from the called germline gene at one end, perhaps through a read error. V usage is TRBV7-9 and J usage is TRBJ2-7, with 10 bases matching TRBD2. Germline CDR1 SEHNR, CDR2 FQNEAQ (reference sequence). The CDR3 has 13 amino acids. DNA of the CDR3: TGTGCCAGCAGCCTAGCGGGAGTCTACGAGCAGTACTTC. Encoded protein: CASSLAGVYEQYF.

The rearrangement uses TRBV6-6 and TRBJ1-2; D perhaps matches TRBD1 (5 bases). CDR3 length: 11 amino acids. Looked up from germline, CDR1 is MNHNY and CDR2 is SVGAGI (reference sequence). Trimming removed 8 bases at V and 4 bases at J, with 8 bases between. This chain's CDR3 is CASGQGYGYTF. DNA of the CDR3: TGTGCCAGCGGGCAGGGCTATGGCTACACCTTC.

This clone was counted between two and nine times. The chain employs TRBV7-6 and TRBJ1-6; TRBD1 agrees at 10 bases. J lost 9 bases, V lost 4 bases, and 9 bases had no gene match. CDR3 length: 16 residues. The germline CDR1 and CDR2 sequences are SGHVS and FNYEAQ. For the CDR3, the DNA is TGTGCCAGCAGCTCCGATGGGGACAGGGGAGTTTCACCCCTCCACTTT. Its translation: CASSSDGDRGVSPLHF. The full variable domain, with the rest looked up from reference TRBV7-6 and TRBJ1-6, is GAGVSQSPRYKVTKRGQDVALRCDPISGHVSLYWYRQALGQGPEFLTYFNYEAQQDKSGLPNDRFSAERPEGSISTLTIQRTEQRDSAMYRCASSSDGDRGVSPLHFGNGTRLTVT.